This T cell receptor (beta chain) was found in a study of somatic mutations in cytotoxic T cells in rheumatoid arthritis. The table came from immunoSEQ multiplex PCR; TCRdb's copy has only in-frame clones and leaves some out. The repertoire includes some 19,000 clones, around 83% of them detected once, and roughly 9.7% sits in the top ten. Germline CDR1 GTSNPN, CDR2 SVGIG (reference sequence). The CDR3 is 19 amino acids. Trimming stripped 2 bases from V and 1 base from J, with 21 bases between. This clone was observed a single time. The chain joins TRBV30 to TRBJ2-6; D may be TRBD1 (5 bases). The sequence was obtained from a man in his late teens or twenties with rheumatoid arthritis. The sequencing input was CD8+ T cells sorted from blood. The CDR3 reads CAWSPSWGSGLSGANVLTF. The CDR3 bases are TGTGCCTGGAGTCCATCTTGGGGCTCCGGCCTATCTGGGGCCAACGTCCTGACTTTC.